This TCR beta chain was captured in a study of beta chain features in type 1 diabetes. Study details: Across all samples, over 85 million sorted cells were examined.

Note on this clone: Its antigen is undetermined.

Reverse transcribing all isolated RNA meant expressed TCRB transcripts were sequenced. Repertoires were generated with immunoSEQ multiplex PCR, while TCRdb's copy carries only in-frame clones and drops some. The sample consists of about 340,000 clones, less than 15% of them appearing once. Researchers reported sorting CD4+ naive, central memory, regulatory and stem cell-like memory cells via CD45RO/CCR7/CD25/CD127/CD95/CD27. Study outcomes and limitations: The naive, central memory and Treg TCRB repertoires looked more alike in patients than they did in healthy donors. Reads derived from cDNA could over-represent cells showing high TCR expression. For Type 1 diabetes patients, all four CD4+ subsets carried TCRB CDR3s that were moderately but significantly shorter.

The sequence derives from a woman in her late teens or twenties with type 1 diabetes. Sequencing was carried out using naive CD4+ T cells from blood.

The CDR3 spells CATSRDLTSGAQETQYF. DNA for the CDR3: TGTGCCACCAGCAGAGACTTGACTAGCGGGGCCCAAGAGACCCAGTACTTC. The chain recombines TRBV15 with TRBJ2-5; 11 bases line up with TRBD2. Per germline, CDR1 LNHNV and CDR2 YYDKDF (reference sequence). The CDR3 spans 17 residues. The J segment lost 1 base and the V segment lost 0 bases, leaving 4 bases of the junction unmatched.